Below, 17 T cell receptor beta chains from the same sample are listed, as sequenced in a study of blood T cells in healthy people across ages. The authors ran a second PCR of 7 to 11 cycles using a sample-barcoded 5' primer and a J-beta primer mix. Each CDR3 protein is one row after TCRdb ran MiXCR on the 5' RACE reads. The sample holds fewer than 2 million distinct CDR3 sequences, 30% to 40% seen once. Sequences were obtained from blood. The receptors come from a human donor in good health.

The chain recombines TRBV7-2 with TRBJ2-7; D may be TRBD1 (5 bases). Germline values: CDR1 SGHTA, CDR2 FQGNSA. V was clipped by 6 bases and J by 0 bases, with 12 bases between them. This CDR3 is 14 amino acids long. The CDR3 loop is CASRTRQSSYEQYF. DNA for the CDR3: TGTGCCAGCAGGACCCGACAGAGCTCCTACGAGCAGTACTTC.

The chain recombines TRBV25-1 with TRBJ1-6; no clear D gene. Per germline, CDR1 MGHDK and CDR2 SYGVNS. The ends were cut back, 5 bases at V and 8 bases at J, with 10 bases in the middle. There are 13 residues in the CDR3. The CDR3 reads CASSQVDDSPLHF. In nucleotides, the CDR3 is TGTGCCAGCAGTCAGGTTGACGATTCACCCCTCCACTTT.

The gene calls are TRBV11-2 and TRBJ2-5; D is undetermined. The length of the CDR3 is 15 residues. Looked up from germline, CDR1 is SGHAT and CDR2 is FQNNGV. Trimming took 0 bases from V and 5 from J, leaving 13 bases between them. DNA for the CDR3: TGTGCCAGCAGCTTAGATCCAGGACGTGGCGAGACCCAGTACTTC. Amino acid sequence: CASSLDPGRGETQYF.

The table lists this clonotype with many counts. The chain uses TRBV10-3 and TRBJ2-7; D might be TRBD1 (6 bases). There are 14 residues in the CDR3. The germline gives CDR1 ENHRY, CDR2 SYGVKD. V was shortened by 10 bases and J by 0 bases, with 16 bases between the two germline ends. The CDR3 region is CASTPQGSSYEQYF. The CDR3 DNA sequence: TGTGCCAGCACTCCACAGGGATCCTCCTACGAGCAGTACTTC.

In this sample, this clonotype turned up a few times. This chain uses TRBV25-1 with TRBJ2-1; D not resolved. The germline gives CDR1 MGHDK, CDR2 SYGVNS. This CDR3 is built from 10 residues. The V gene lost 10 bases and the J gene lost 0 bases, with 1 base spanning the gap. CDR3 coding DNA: TGTGCCACCTCCTACAATGAGCAGTTCTTC. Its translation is CATSYNEQFF. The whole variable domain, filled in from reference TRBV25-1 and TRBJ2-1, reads EADIYQTPRYLVIGTGKKITLECSQTMGHDKMYWYQQDPGMELHLIHYSYGVNSTEKGDLSSESTVSRIRTEHFPLTLESARPSHTSQYLCATSYNEQFFGPGTRLTVL.

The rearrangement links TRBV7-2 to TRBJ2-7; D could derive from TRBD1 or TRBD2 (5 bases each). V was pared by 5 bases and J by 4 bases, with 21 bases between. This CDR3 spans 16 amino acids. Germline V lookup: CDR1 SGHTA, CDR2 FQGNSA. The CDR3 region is CASSPLSGTYPYEQYF. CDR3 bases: TGTGCCAGCAGCCCGCTCTCCGGGACGTATCCTTACGAGCAGTACTTC.

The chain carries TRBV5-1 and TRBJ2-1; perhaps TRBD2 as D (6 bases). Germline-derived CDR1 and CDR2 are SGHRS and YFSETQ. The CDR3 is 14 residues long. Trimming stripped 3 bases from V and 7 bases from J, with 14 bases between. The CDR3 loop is CASSSERVWNEQFF. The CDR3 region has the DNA TGCGCCAGCAGCTCGGAGCGGGTGTGGAATGAGCAGTTCTTC.

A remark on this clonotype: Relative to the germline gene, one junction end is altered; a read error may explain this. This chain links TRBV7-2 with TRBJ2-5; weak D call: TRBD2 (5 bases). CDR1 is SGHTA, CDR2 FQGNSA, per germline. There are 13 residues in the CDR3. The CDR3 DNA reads TGTGTCAGCAGCTTAGAGCAGCTAGCAGAGCAGTACTTC. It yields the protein CVSSLEQLAEQYF. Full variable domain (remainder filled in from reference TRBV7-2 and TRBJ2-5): GAGVSQSPSNKVTEKGKDVELRCDPISGHTALYWYRQSLGQGLEFLIYFQGNSAPDKSGLPSDRFSAERTGGSVSTLTIQRTQQEDSAVYLCVSSLEQLAEQYFGPGTRLLVL.

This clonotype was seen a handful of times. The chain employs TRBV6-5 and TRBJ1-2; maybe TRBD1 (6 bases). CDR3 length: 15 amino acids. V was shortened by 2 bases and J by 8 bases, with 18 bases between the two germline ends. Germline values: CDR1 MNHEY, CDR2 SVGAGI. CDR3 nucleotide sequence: TGTGCCAGCAGTTACGGGTCACCAGGGGCGGGAGGCTACACCTTC. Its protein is CASSYGSPGAGGYTF.

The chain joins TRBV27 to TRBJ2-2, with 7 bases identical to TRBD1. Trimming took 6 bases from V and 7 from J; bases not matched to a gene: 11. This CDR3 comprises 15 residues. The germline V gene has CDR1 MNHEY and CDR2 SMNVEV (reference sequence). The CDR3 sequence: CASSHDRELVGELFF. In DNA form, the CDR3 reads TGTGCCAGCAGCCATGACAGGGAGTTAGTCGGGGAGCTGTTTTTT.

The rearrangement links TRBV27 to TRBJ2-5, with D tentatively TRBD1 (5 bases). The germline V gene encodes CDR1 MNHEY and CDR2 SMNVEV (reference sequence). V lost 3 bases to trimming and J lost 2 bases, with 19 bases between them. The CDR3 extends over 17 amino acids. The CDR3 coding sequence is TGTGCCAGCAGTTTCCTTTTACCGACAGTGGGGCAAGAGACCCAGTACTTC. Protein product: CASSFLLPTVGQETQYF.

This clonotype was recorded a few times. The CDR3 bases are TGTGCCACCAGCGCAGGGTACCAAGAGACCCAGTACTTC. Translated: CATSAGYQETQYF. This chain uses TRBV15 with TRBJ2-5; tentative D call: TRBD1 (5 bases). The germline V and J ends were trimmed by 5 bases and 0 bases, with 7 bases remaining between them. The CDR3 loop spans 13 amino acids. Germline values: CDR1 LNHNV, CDR2 YYDKDF (reference sequence).

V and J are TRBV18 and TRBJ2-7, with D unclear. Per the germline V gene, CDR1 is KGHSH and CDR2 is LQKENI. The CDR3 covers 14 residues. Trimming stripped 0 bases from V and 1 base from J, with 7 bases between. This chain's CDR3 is CASSPPSQSYEQYF. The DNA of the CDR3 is TGTGCCAGCTCACCACCCTCACAGTCCTACGAGCAGTACTTC.

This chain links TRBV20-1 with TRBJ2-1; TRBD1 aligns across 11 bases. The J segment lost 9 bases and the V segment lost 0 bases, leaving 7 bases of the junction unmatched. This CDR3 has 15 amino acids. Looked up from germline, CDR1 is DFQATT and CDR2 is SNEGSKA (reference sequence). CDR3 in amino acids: CSARDPGQGEGEQFF. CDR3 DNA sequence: TGCAGTGCTAGAGATCCGGGACAGGGGGAGGGTGAGCAGTTCTTC.

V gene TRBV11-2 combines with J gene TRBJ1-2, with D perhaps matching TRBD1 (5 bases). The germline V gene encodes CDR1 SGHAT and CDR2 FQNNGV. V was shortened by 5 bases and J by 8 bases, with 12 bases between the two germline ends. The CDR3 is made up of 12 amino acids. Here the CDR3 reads CASSAGTAGYTF. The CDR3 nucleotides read TGTGCCAGCAGCGCCGGGACGGCCGGCTACACCTTC.

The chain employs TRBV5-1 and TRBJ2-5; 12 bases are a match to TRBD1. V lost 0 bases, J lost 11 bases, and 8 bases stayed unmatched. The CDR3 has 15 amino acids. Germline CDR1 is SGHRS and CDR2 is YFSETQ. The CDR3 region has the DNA TGCGCCAGCAGCTTGGAAGGGACAGGGGGCTACGGGCAGTACTTC. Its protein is CASSLEGTGGYGQYF.

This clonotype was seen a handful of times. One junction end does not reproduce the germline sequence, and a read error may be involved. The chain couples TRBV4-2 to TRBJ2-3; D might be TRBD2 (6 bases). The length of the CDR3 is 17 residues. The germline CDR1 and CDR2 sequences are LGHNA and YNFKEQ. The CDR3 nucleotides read TGTGCCAGCAGCCAAGATGTTGGGCCTACTAGCACAGATACGCGGTATTTT. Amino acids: CASSQDVGPTSTDTRYF.